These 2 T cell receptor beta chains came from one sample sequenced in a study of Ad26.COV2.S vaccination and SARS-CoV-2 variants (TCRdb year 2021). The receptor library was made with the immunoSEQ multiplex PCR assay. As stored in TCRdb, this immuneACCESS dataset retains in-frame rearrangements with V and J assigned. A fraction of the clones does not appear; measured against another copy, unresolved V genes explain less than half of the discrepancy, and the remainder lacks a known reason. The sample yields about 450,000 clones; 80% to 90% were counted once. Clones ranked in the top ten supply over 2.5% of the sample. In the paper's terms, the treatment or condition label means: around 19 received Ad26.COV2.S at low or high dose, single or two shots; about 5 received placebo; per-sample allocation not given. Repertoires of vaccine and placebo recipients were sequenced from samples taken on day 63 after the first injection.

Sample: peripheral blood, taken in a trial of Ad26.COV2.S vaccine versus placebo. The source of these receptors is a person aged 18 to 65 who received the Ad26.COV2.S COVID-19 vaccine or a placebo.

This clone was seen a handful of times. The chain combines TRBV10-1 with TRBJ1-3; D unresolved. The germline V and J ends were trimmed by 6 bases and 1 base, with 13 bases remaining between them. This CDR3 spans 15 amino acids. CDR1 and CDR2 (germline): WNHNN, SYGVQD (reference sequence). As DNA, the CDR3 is TGCGCCAGCAGCCTGGGAAGGGAATCTGGAAACACCATATATTTT. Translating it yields CASSLGRESGNTIYF.

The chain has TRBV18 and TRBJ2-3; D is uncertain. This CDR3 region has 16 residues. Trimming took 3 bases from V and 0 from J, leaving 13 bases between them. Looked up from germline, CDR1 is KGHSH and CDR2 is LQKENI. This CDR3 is CASSPRMGLSTDTQYF. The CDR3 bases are TGTGCCAGCTCACCTCGGATGGGCCTGAGCACAGATACGCAGTATTTT.